This entry features one T cell receptor (beta chain) sequence. The sample holds many counts of this clonotype. What antigen it recognizes has not been identified. No qualities accompany the bases; no much larger clone lies one base away. Receptor amplification or capture employed RT-PCR. TCRdb lists the instrument as Illumina HiSeq 2500. TCRdb ran its own pipeline on the public reads, namely fastp trimming at Q25 and MiXCR clone calling, and kept in-frame beta chains. Rows matching on CDR3 protein sequence are summarized as one entry with the most common DNA and genes. This sample holds a few hundred thousand distinct CDR3 sequences; approximately 11% were observed only once. The ten most abundant clones make up 11% of the sample. The sample is drawn from a study of response to subunit inactivated influenza vaccine listed by TCRdb under 2018. Concerning the study at large: The study used deep quantitative T cell receptor repertoire profiling to track responses to a trivalent subunit inactivated influenza vaccine. What the study reported, not specific to this receptor: According to the authors, only a limited number of new T cells may be recruited by each seasonal influenza vaccination.

V and J are trimmed by 2 bases and 5 bases, and the gene matches miss 7 bases of the junction. From the cysteine up to the phenylalanine, the CDR3 has a length of 17 residues. The retained sequence is limited to the CDR3, 51 bases, with the frame set at the first base. For CDR1 and CDR2, the germline V gene (reference sequence) lists LNHNV and YYDKDF. The sample also formed part of further work on T cells expressing NK-cell markers. The other study reports the following: 5'RACE template switching, by which a universal primer site and unique molecular identifiers were added, was used to make TCR beta cDNA libraries. About 8 donors provided sorted CD3+CD56+NKG2C+, CD3+CD56+NKG2C- and CD3+CD56-NKG2C+ T-cell subsets, whose TCR beta-chain repertoires were profiled. Of the eight sequenced donors, seven were found to be HCMV-seropositive and one was found to be HCMV-seronegative. To restrict sorting to alphabetaTCR-expressing T cells, an anti-gammadeltaTCR antibody was added in several experiments. In roughly six donors, the dominant CD3+CD56+NKG2C+ clonotypes were among the top 10 CD8+ clonotypes and accounted for about 1.0-7.5% of CD8+ T cells. Those dominant clonotypes were again the most abundant among CD3+CD56-NKG2C+ cells in a few donors, at about 28.3-60.1%. Whether the expanded NKG2C-expressing T cell clones were specific for HCMV antigens remained unclear. Randomly selected healthy volunteers, three men and five women, were used as the eight sequenced donors. HCMV serostatus was determined by detecting HCMV-specific IgG in serum with a commercial ELISA kit. Ficoll density gradient centrifugation was used to isolate peripheral blood mononuclear cells from blood. For six donors, bulk peripheral blood T-cell repertoires were additionally sequenced from unsorted PBMC. Priming for cDNA synthesis came from the TCR beta constant segment, and two successive PCR amplification steps followed. The libraries were sequenced on Illumina HiSeq 2000/2500, MiSeq or NextSeq, producing 2 x 150 bp reads. MIGEC was used to demultiplex reads and group reads by UMI, and MiTCR was used to assemble and quantify clonotypes. Only TCR cDNA sequences supported by at least two reads were kept to exclude erroneous sequences. The tcR package was used for downstream repertoire analysis, with clonotypes matched between fractions based on CDR3 nucleotide sequence plus V segment. VDJmatch was used to annotate antigen specificity against VDJdb, with one amino acid substitution allowed in CDR3.

The sample was PBMCs from blood, taken on the day of vaccination. The source of this sequence is a man aged 50-59 years who received an inactivated influenza vaccine. Donor details come from another sample of the same person, matched by shared clones. The rearranged segments are TRBV15 and TRBJ2-3; 13 central nucleotides agree with TRBD2. The sequenced DNA: TGTGCCACCAGCAGACCACGGACTAGCGGGAGCTTAGATACGCAGTATTTT. Its translation reads: CATSRPRTSGSLDTQYF.